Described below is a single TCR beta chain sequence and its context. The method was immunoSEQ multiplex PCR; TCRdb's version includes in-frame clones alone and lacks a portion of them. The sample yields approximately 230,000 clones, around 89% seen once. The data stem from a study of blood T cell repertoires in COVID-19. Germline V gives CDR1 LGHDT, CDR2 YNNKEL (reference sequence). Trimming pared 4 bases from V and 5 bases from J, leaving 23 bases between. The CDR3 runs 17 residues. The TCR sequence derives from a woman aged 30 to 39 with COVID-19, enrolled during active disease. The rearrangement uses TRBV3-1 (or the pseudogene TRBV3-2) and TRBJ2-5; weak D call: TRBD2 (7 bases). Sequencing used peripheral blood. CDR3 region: CASSPGGRGGVLETQYF. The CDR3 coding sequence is TGTGCCAGCAGCCCCGGGGGAAGGGGGGGCGTTCTTGAGACCCAGTACTTC.